One T cell receptor beta chain is described in this entry. There are 15 residues in the CDR3. Trimming left V 7 bases short and J 0 bases short, with 10 bases between. TCRdb reprocessed the 5' RACE reads with MiXCR, giving one entry per CDR3 protein. The profile covers 59,000 or so distinct CDR3 sequences, with over 9.5% appearing a single time and approximately 1.4% taken by the ten largest. These data come from a study of early T cells in non-severe SARS-CoV-2 infection. The TCR originated in an adult who was a healthcare worker with PCR-confirmed SARS-CoV-2 infection or an uninfected control (not recorded which). V usage is TRBV12-3 or TRBV12-4 and J usage is TRBJ2-6, with D unresolved. The sample consisted of whole blood, taken at baseline. CDR3 bases: TGTGCCAGCACGAGAGAGAGCTCTGGGGCCAACGTCCTGACTTTC. Translation gives CASTRESSGANVLTF.